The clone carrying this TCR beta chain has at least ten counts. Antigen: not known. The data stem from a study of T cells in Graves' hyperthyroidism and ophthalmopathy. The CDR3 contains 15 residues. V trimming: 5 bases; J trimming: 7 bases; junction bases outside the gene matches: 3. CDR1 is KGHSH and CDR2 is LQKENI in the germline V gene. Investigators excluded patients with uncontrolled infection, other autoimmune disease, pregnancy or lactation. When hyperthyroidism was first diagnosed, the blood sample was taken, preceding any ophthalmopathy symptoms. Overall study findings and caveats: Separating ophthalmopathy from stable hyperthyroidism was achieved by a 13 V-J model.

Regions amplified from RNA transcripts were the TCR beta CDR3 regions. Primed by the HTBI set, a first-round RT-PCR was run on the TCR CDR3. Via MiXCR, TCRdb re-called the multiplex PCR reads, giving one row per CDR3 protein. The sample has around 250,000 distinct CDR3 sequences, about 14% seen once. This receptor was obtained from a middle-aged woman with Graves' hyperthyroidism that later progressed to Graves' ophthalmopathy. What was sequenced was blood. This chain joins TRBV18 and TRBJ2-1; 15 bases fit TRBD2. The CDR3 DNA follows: TGTGCCAGCTCAATCGGACTAGCGGGAGGGAATGAGCAGTTCTTC. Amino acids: CASSIGLAGGNEQFF.